These 22 T cell receptor beta chains share one sample of origin, sequenced in a study of T-cell memory formation after mild COVID-19. Using its own MiXCR run on the 5' RACE reads, TCRdb lists one record per CDR3 protein. Of hundreds of thousands of distinct CDR3 sequences in the sample, roughly 15% were seen once. The sequencing sample was made of PBMCs or a T cell subset sorted from them (not recorded which). These receptors were obtained from a man between 18 and 35 years old who had mild COVID-19 (a few samples of this study predate the infection). Cell type and time point are not known.

J is TRBJ2-7 and V is TRBV7-8, with 11 bases matching TRBD1. This CDR3 region has 16 residues. Germline CDR1 is SGHVS and CDR2 is FQNEAQ. J lost 7 bases, V lost 1 base, and 9 bases had no gene match. CDR3 nucleotides: TGTGCCAGCAGCTTAGGTCCTGGACAGGGGGCGAGGGAGCAGTACGTC. As protein: CASSLGPGQGAREQYV.

The chain carries TRBV20-1 and TRBJ1-4, with unresolved D. V was trimmed by 6 bases and J by 0 bases, leaving 14 bases between them. Germline V gene sequence: CDR1 DFQATT, CDR2 SNEGSKA (reference sequence). This CDR3 is 15 amino acids long. Here the CDR3 reads CSAQTEFATNEKLFF. The CDR3, as DNA: TGCAGTGCGCAAACGGAGTTCGCAACTAATGAAAAACTGTTTTTT.

This clonotype came up a few times. This sequence joins TRBV25-1 and TRBJ2-3, with TRBD2 matching 9 bases. The CDR3 runs 15 residues. V dropped 4 bases and J dropped 4; count of bases not matched to a gene: 6. Per germline, CDR1 MGHDK and CDR2 SYGVNS. This CDR3 is CASSASGGWSDTQYF. Written as DNA, the CDR3 is TGTGCCAGCAGTGCAAGCGGGGGGTGGTCAGATACGCAGTATTTT.

This clonotype was detected once. This sequence joins TRBV10-2 and TRBJ2-5; the D is unclear. Trimming removed 6 bases from V and 4 bases from J, with 12 bases in between. In germline, CDR1 is WSHSY, CDR2 SAAADI. The CDR3 is 13 residues long. The CDR3 region is CASRFRTPETQYF. CDR3 bases: TGCGCCAGCAGATTCCGGACCCCAGAGACCCAGTACTTC.

The V and J genes are TRBV6-5 and TRBJ1-1, with TRBD1 as a possible D gene (5 bases). Trimming shortened V by 0 bases and J by 1 base, and 12 bases separated the two germline ends. CDR3 size: 16 residues. The germline V gene has CDR1 MNHEY and CDR2 SVGAGI. CDR3 sequence reads: CASSYSWGVGNTEAFF. The CDR3 DNA is TGTGCCAGCAGTTACTCGTGGGGGGTCGGGAACACTGAAGCTTTCTTT.

V usage is TRBV10-3 and J usage is TRBJ2-7, with D uncertain. The length of the CDR3 is 16 residues. Germline values: CDR1 ENHRY, CDR2 SYGVKD. Trimming pared 0 bases from V and 0 bases from J, leaving 12 bases between. For the CDR3, the DNA is TGTGCCATCAGTGAGTCAGGTAAAGGTAGCTCCTACGAGCAGTACTTC. This encodes CAISESGKGSSYEQYF.

Ten or more counts support this clonotype. The rearrangement joins TRBV7-7 to TRBJ2-3; TRBD2 matches 11 bases. The ends lost 5 bases at V and 2 bases at J; junction bases unmatched: 6. The CDR3 totals 16 residues. CDR1 is SSHAT, CDR2 FNYEAQ, per germline (reference sequence). The chain's CDR3 is CASSPVAGGPTDTQYF. The CDR3 DNA is TGTGCCAGCAGCCCAGTAGCGGGGGGGCCCACAGATACGCAGTATTTT.

This clonotype appeared a few times. The V call is TRBV5-1, the J call TRBJ2-3, with 9 bases aligning to TRBD2. CDR3 size: 16 residues. The V gene's germline CDR1 is SGHRS and CDR2 YFSETQ. J gave up 0 bases and V 4 bases, and 6 bases lay outside the gene matches. CDR3 bases: TGCGCCAGCAGCCCGGACAGCGGGGGGAGCACAGATACGCAGTATTTT. This codes for CASSPDSGGSTDTQYF. The full variable domain, rest sourced from reference TRBV5-1 and TRBJ2-3, is KAGVTQTPRYLIKTRGQQVTLSCSPISGHRSVSWYQQTPGQGLQFLFEYFSETQRNKGNFPGRFSGRQFSNSRSEMNVSTLELGDSALYLCASSPDSGGSTDTQYFGPGTRLTVL.

This clonotype was observed many times. This sequence joins TRBV7-2 and TRBJ1-5; no reliable D call. Germline CDR1 and CDR2: SGHTA and FQGNSA. Trimming cost V 5 bases and J 3 bases, with 8 bases left between them. The CDR3 contains 13 residues. DNA for the CDR3: TGTGCCAGCAGCAAAGATCCCAATCAGCCCCAGCATTTT. Translating gives CASSKDPNQPQHF. Using reference TRBV7-2 and TRBJ1-5 for the parts outside the CDR3, the full variable domain is GAGVSQSPSNKVTEKGKDVELRCDPISGHTALYWYRQSLGQGLEFLIYFQGNSAPDKSGLPSDRFSAERTGGSVSTLTIQRTQQEDSAVYLCASSKDPNQPQHFGDGTRLSIL.

The CDR3 bases are TGTGCCAGCAGCTATAGTATTTCCTCCTACAATGAGCAGTTCTTC. Amino acid sequence: CASSYSISSYNEQFF. The rearrangement links TRBV7-2 to TRBJ2-1, with D unclear. The CDR3 totals 15 residues. Deletions cut 4 bases from V and 0 bases from J, with 10 bases between. CDR1 is SGHTA, CDR2 FQGNSA, per germline.

V is TRBV5-1 and J is TRBJ1-2; D is undetermined. This CDR3 spans 12 amino acids. Germline lookup yields CDR1 SGHRS and CDR2 YFSETQ. V gave up 1 base and J gave up 5 bases, with 6 bases separating them. CDR3 region: CASSLSAYGYTF. The DNA of the CDR3 is TGCGCCAGCAGCTTGTCTGCATATGGCTACACCTTC.

The rearrangement links TRBV7-9 to TRBJ1-1, with 8 nucleotides matching TRBD1. This CDR3 has 15 amino acids. Trimming at V came to 0 bases and at J to 2 bases, leaving 2 bases not matched to a gene. Germline V gene data show CDR1 as SEHNR and CDR2 as FQNEAQ (reference sequence). CDR3 sequence reads: CASSLATGGNTEAFF. The CDR3 DNA reads as TGTGCCAGCAGCTTAGCAACAGGGGGAAACACTGAAGCTTTCTTT.

The chain employs TRBV27 and TRBJ2-7, with D possibly being TRBD1 or TRBD2 (7 bases each). CDR1 is MNHEY, CDR2 SMNVEV, per germline (reference sequence). This CDR3 region has 14 residues. V was cut by 5 bases and J by 0 bases, with 11 bases left in between. CDR3 sequence: CASSQGGISYEQYF. The CDR3 region has the DNA TGTGCCAGCAGTCAGGGGGGGATCTCCTACGAGCAGTACTTC.

CDR3 sequence (DNA): TGTGCCAGCAGCGTAGGGGTGGGGACTAGCGGGGGAGAGACCCAGTACTTC. It yields the protein CASSVGVGTSGGETQYF. The chain has TRBV9 and TRBJ2-5, with TRBD2 identical over 14 bases. Looked up from germline, CDR1 is SGDLS and CDR2 is YYNGEE. This CDR3 spans 17 amino acids. The V segment lost 0 bases and the J segment 4 bases; nucleotides outside the gene matches: 5.

This clonotype has a count of ten or more. The chain carries TRBV20-1 and TRBJ1-2; no definite D call. Trimming pared 2 bases from V and 0 bases from J, leaving 13 bases between. The germline gives CDR1 DFQATT, CDR2 SNEGSKA (reference sequence). The CDR3 has 15 residues. CDR3 nucleotide sequence: TGCAGTGCTAGAAGCCCCTGGAGCGCTAACTATGGCTACACCTTC. This sequence encodes CSARSPWSANYGYTF.

This chain joins TRBV6-2 or TRBV6-3 and TRBJ2-7, with D possibly being TRBD1 or TRBD2 (5 bases each). Germline lookup yields CDR1 MNHEY and CDR2 SVGEGT. Trimming pared 6 bases from V and 7 bases from J, leaving 25 bases between. The CDR3 is 16 residues long. The CDR3 spells CASSHPDKGAVEEQYF. The CDR3 nucleotides are TGTGCCAGCAGCCACCCGGACAAGGGAGCGGTAGAGGAGCAGTACTTC.

The chain recombines TRBV6-5 with TRBJ2-7, with D unclear. Between the trimmed V and J ends, which lost 6 bases and 0 bases, there was a span of 12 bases. The CDR3 covers 14 residues. Germline loops: CDR1 MNHEY, CDR2 SVGAGI. The DNA for the CDR3 is TGTGCCAGCAGGCAGCGCGGCAACTCCTACGAGCAGTACTTC. It is translated as CASRQRGNSYEQYF.

This clonotype was detected only a few times. V gene TRBV12-3 or TRBV12-4 combines with J gene TRBJ2-3; TRBD1 aligns across 8 bases. The CDR3 contains 15 residues. V was clipped by 7 bases and J by 6 bases; unmatched bases: 12. CDR3 protein: CASTTSGGAWDTQYF. In nucleotides, the CDR3 is TGTGCCAGCACCACCTCAGGGGGCGCTTGGGATACGCAGTATTTT.

The genes are TRBV7-3 and TRBJ1-3, with no clear D. With 2 bases removed from V and 6 bases from J, the gap between germline ends came to 8 bases. The CDR3 contains 13 residues. Germline CDR1 reads SGHTA; CDR2 reads FQGTGA. CDR3 in DNA: TGTGCCAGCAGCTTAGGGGATTCAAACACCATATATTTT. It yields the protein CASSLGDSNTIYF.

As concerns this clonotype: At one of its ends the junction is not consistent with the germline gene, which may arise from a read error. The V gene is TRBV9, the J gene TRBJ2-1, with unresolved D. The CDR3 loop spans 14 amino acids. CDR1 is SGDLS and CDR2 is YYNGEE in the germline V gene. CDR3 sequence: CASSVIGVYDEQFF. The DNA for the CDR3 is TGTGCCAGCAGCGTAATTGGGGTCTACGATGAGCAGTTCTTC.

In this sample, this clonotype turned up many times. J is TRBJ2-5 and V is TRBV9; no definite D call. This CDR3 comprises 14 residues. The ends were cut back, 0 bases at V and 1 base at J, with 7 bases in the middle. The germline gives CDR1 SGDLS, CDR2 YYNGEE. The CDR3 loop is CASSVDARQETQYF. CDR3 nucleotides: TGTGCCAGCAGCGTAGATGCGCGCCAAGAGACCCAGTACTTC.

The chain recombines TRBV7-6 with TRBJ2-2; 9 nucleotides align to TRBD1. V was clipped by 5 bases and J by 2 bases; unmatched bases: 6. Germline CDR1 and CDR2: SGHVS and FNYEAQ. This CDR3 region has 16 residues. The DNA of the CDR3 is TGTGCCAGCAGCAACCGGGACAGGGTTAACACCGGGGAGCTGTTTTTT. This translates into CASSNRDRVNTGELFF.